This TCR beta chain is drawn from a study of T-cell memory formation after mild COVID-19. Across the whole study: Each donor largely had its own TCR clusters.

General study findings and limits: Clones that contracted from day 15 to 85 were balanced CD4/CD8, while later expanders leaned CD4+. Contracting CD4+ clones lay largely in CM and EM, with CD8+ ones residing in EMRA.

As for this clonotype: As yet, its antigen is unknown.

Constant-segment-primed 5'RACE gave TCR alpha and TCR beta cDNA libraries with sample barcodes and UMIs. One entry per CDR3 protein results from TCRdb running MiXCR on the 5' RACE reads. The data contain fewer than 50,000 distinct CDR3 sequences, roughly 8% of them seen just once; the ten biggest clones take up 1.4% to 1.5%. Sequencing input: PBMCs or a T cell subset sorted from them (not recorded which). This receptor was identified in a man between 18 and 35 years old who had mild COVID-19 (a few samples of this study predate the infection). Cell type and time point are not known.

The CDR3 DNA reads TGCAGTGCTCACACCCCGACAGGGAAGTTAAATGAGCAGTTCTTC. It yields the protein CSAHTPTGKLNEQFF. The genes are TRBV20-1 and TRBJ2-1, with TRBD1 matching over 7 bases. CDR3 length: 15 residues. The V segment lost 5 bases and the J segment 7 bases; nucleotides outside the gene matches: 14. Germline V gene data show CDR1 as DFQATT and CDR2 as SNEGSKA (reference sequence).